The source of this TCR beta chain is a study of CD8+ T cells in alopecia areata. Points from the study as a whole: With tofacitinib ongoing, many expanded lesional clones persisted in both scalp and blood.

The treatment here: oral pan-JAK inhibitor, 5-10 mg twice daily. This CDR3 has 17 amino acids. Germline CDR1 MNHEY, CDR2 SMNVEV (reference sequence). V gave up 5 bases and J gave up 4 bases; unmatched junction bases: 9. With regard to this clone: Its specificity is not known.

As the sequencing template, cDNA was produced by extracting RNA and reverse transcribing it. Repertoires were generated with immunoSEQ multiplex PCR, while TCRdb's copy carries only in-frame clones and drops some. This sample has 98,000 or so clones; 60% to 75% occur once, and the top ten carry 15% to 17%. The specimen comprised CD8+ T cells sorted from blood, sampled at week 4, from a patient treated with tofacitinib. V gene TRBV27 combines with J gene TRBJ2-2; TRBD2 agrees at 11 bases. This clonotype was sampled from a human donor with alopecia areata. The CDR3 nucleotides read TGTGCCAGCAGTCCCCTAGCGGGAGGAGTGAGCACCGGGGAGCTGTTTTTT. Its translation is CASSPLAGGVSTGELFF.